This T cell receptor (beta chain) was captured in a study of cytotoxic CD8 clonotypes in ibrutinib-treated CLL (dated by TCRdb to the early 2020s). As for the study more broadly: The cohort was composed of under 12 relapsed/refractory and 15 treatment-naive patients; IGHV unmutated status was identified in about 17 patients. Response samples were taken after a median of 12 months on treatment, ranging from roughly 6 to 36 months. Longitudinal samples were obtainable from about 30% of the roughly 90 participants in the trial. Cryopreserved peripheral blood mononuclear cells were collected before treatment, at response, and at either disease progression or sustained remission. Partial responses were observed in about 25 patients and complete responses in 2; after a median follow-up of around 68 months, remission was maintained in 14 patients and progression was observed in roughly 12. On average, each sample yielded roughly 260,000 productive templates and tens of thousands of productive rearrangements.

Points on this clone: No cognate antigen has been identified for it. Base qualities are missing; no much larger clone stands one base away.

For TCR beta library preparation, roughly 2 micrograms of genomic DNA were isolated from cryopreserved PBMCs. Longitudinal blood samples from CLL patients receiving ibrutinib monotherapy were subjected to high-throughput TCR beta sequencing. The patients took part in an open-label, single-center phase 2 trial of ibrutinib monotherapy. What the research found in general, with its limitations: Public clonotypes were rare and either contracted or stayed stable during treatment, and the rise in clonality at ibrutinib response reflected the expansion of private clonotypes. Baseline clonality was found to be higher than that of age-matched healthy donors and was strongly correlated with circulating CD8+ T-cell counts. Clonality rose at ibrutinib response, remained stable during sustained remission, and dropped back toward baseline at progression. Sampling times were not matched between sustained-remission and progressing patients, and lymph node repertoires were not studied.

On a MiSeq, deep resolution sequencing aimed for a depth between 1 in 1 million and 1 in 200,000 T cells, with each clonotype covered 10x on average. TCR beta libraries were generated with the immunoSEQ hsTCRB Kit. As for the authors' bioinformatics: The data were analyzed with ImmunoSEQ Analyzer and ImmunoSEQ Data Assistant, and V, D and J gene assignments followed IMGT definitions. Clonality was computed as one minus normalized Shannon entropy of productive rearrangement frequencies, ranging from 0 to 1. Only overrepresented clonotypes making up at least 0.05% of each patient's repertoire were included in the public clonotype analysis. About 13 age-matched healthy donor repertoires from immuneACCESS were used as controls for clonality. TCRdb took this table from immuneACCESS and kept in-frame rearrangements with V and J called. Such tables lack part of the clones; where checked against another copy, unresolved V genes explain under half of the gap, and the rest is unexplained. That table gives V, J and clone size, and the DNA gave D and trimming. In all, the sample holds approximately 330,000 clones, and about 80% of those were seen once. In total, the top ten clones hold 6.5% to 8% of the sample.

A distance of 7 bases separates the germline ends of V and J, which lose 2 bases and 0 bases respectively. For CDR1 and CDR2, the germline V gene lists MNHEY and SVGAGI. The CDR3 sequence holds 14 residues, the cysteine and phenylalanine included. Only the CDR3 region is kept as DNA, spanning 42 bases read in frame from base 1. This sequence was found in a human donor with chronic lymphocytic leukemia. The chain employs TRBV6-5 and TRBJ1-1; confidence is insufficient to name the D gene. This specimen was PBMCs, taken before ibrutinib treatment. The nucleotide sequence is given as TGTGCCAGCAGTTACGATGGGCTGAACACTGAAGCTTTCTTT. This encodes CASSYDGLNTEAFF.